This record looks at one T cell receptor beta chain sequence and its context. What antigen it recognizes has not been identified. Within one base of it there is no much larger clone, and no base qualities were kept. The data were taken from a study of beta chain features in type 1 diabetes (dated by TCRdb to between 2017 and 2018). Describing the broader study: Patients and healthy donors did not differ in mean age, gender distribution, total cell number or subset yield. Across all samples, some 99 million sorted cells were examined, and cell number per subset correlated strongly with RNA yield. In the study, recently diagnosed type 1 diabetes patients and matched healthy donors were compared on the TCRB repertoires of their sorted circulating CD4+ T cell subsets. Whereas all 30 or so donors provided naive and central memory subsets, regulatory and stem cell-like memory subsets were isolated from just 8 patients and roughly 8 healthy donors. Summary of the overall study and its limitations: PCR might favor shorter templates, but patient and control samples were amplified and corrected together, so any skew would affect both groups equally. HLA sub-analyses involved small numbers of individuals, so any influence of HLA type on TCRB rearrangement remained unresolved. Because cDNA was sequenced instead of genomic DNA, highly expressing activated cells could be over-represented, though the groups showed no difference in activation or CD3 levels. At VDJ recombination sites, type 1 diabetes patients had fewer insertions and more deleted nucleotides, which implies abnormalities in thymic rearrangement. In all four CD4+ subsets, TCRB CDR3 length was moderately but significantly shorter in type 1 diabetes patients. Naive, central memory and regulatory TCRB repertoires appeared to be more alike among patients than among healthy donors.

Each donor gave one peripheral blood draw, averaging approximately 110 mL, which was collected into heparinised tubes. Naive, central memory, regulatory and stem cell-like memory CD4+ T cells were sorted on a BD FACSAria II using a panel including CD45RO, CCR7, CD25, CD127, CD95 and CD27. All sorted populations exceeded 95% purity. Right away, PBMCs were isolated by Lymphoprep density gradient centrifugation and were stained directly, with no culture step. So that batch effects would be minimized, each experiment stained and sorted samples in pairs, pairing one healthy donor with one patient. The High Capacity cDNA Reverse Transcription Kit was used to reverse transcribe all of the isolated RNA, meaning that expressed TCRB transcripts were what got sequenced. Deep immunoSEQ sequencing was performed on naive, central memory and regulatory T cell samples, with an average of approximately 4 million total reads per sample. Sorted cells were lysed in RLT buffer and RNA was extracted with DNase-treated RNeasy Micro or Mini kits, depending on cell number. Each cell subset was processed on its own to prevent cross-contamination, while patient and healthy donor samples were processed together. Using the immunoSEQ multiplex PCR, TCRB sequences were amplified from cDNA into 87-bp fragments spanning the CDR3 region. The amplicons were sequenced using the Illumina HiSeq platform. The source study handled its data this way. PCR bias was computationally corrected using synthetic template baselines, reads within Hamming distance 2 were collapsed, and singletons that could not be merged were discarded. Reads were aligned against IMGT to assign V, D and J genes, CDR3 length and insertions or deletions at six rearrangement sites. Within each subset, clonotype counts were normalized to the number of sorted cells before true diversity and Gini coefficients were calculated with the tcR R package. The overlap coefficient, calculated on TCRB nucleotide sequences, was used to quantify repertoire sharing. TCRdb mirrors the immuneACCESS table, restricted to in-frame sequences. Some clones are absent from its copies; in checked studies, under half trace to an unresolved V gene, and the reason for the others is unknown. That table is the source of V, J and clone size, and D and trimming were worked out from the DNA. This sample lists roughly 290,000 clones; 8% were detected once. The ten largest clones represent more than 0.8% of the sample.

Looking up the germline V gene yields CDR1 MNHEY and CDR2 SVGAGI. The junction shows trimming of 2 bases on V and 11 bases on J, plus 15 bases between the germline ends. The CDR3 has 13 amino acids, counting the end cysteine and phenylalanine. Just CDR3 DNA is preserved here, 39 bases in frame from base 1. The chain couples TRBV6-5 to TRBJ1-1; TRBD1 is perhaps the D gene, given 5 matching bases. Sequences were obtained from central memory CD4+ T cells from blood. This clonotype originated in a woman aged 18-29 years in good health. Here is the DNA: TGTGCCAGCAGTTACATGCAGGGTCGACCTGCTTTCTTT. Its protein product is CASSYMQGRPAFF.